This T cell receptor beta chain was recovered during a study of cytomegalovirus exposure and HLA in healthy donors. Findings of the study overall: Most TCR sequences showed up rarely, but some public TCRs showed up in many donors.

Assay: immunoSEQ multiplex PCR; the TCRdb copy retains only in-frame clones and omits some. The sample has 280,000 or so clones; over 75% are singletons. As concerns this clone: Its specificity is unknown.

Germline CDR1 and CDR2: SQVTM and ANQGSEA. Trimming took 4 bases from V and 0 from J, leaving 9 bases between them. The CDR3 runs 13 residues. Sequencing input: PBMCs. This TCR came from a woman aged 18-29 years in good health and CMV-seronegative. J is TRBJ2-5 and V is TRBV29-1; D gene unclear. CDR3 bases: TGCAGCGTTGCTGGGCTTCACCAAGAGACCCAGTACTTC. This translates into CSVAGLHQETQYF.